This TCR beta chain was obtained from a study of beta chain features in type 1 diabetes. Sequencing targeted expressed TCRB transcripts, as all isolated RNA had been reverse transcribed. Some clones are missing from TCRdb's copy, which holds only in-frame ones; the method was immunoSEQ multiplex PCR. The data contain about 350,000 clones, around a fifth of them singletons. This clone has a handful of counts. Trimming cost V 2 bases and J 4 bases; bases outside gene matches: 2. This CDR3 region has 13 residues. Germline CDR1 reads SGHDT; CDR2 reads YYEEEE. This clonotype was obtained from a woman between 18 and 29 years old in good health. V and J are TRBV5-6 and TRBJ1-1, with 7 bases identical to TRBD1. The sequenced sample consisted of naive CD4+ T cells from blood. As DNA, the CDR3 is TGTGCCAGCAGCTTCAGGGGGACCACTGAAGCTTTCTTT. Translating it yields CASSFRGTTEAFF.